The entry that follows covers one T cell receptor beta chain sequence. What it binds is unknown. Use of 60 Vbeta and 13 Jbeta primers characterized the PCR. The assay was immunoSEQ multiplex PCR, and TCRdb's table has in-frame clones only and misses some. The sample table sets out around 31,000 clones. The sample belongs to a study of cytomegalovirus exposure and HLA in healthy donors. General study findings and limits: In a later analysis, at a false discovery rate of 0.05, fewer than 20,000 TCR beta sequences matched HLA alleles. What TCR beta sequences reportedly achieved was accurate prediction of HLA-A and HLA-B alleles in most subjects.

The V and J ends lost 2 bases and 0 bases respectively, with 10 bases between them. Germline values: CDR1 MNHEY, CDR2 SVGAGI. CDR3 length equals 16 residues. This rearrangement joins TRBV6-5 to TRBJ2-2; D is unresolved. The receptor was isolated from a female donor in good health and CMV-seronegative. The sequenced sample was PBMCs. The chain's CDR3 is CASSYRFQPNTGELFF. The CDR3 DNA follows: TGTGCCAGCAGTTACCGGTTCCAACCGAACACCGGGGAGCTGTTTTTT.